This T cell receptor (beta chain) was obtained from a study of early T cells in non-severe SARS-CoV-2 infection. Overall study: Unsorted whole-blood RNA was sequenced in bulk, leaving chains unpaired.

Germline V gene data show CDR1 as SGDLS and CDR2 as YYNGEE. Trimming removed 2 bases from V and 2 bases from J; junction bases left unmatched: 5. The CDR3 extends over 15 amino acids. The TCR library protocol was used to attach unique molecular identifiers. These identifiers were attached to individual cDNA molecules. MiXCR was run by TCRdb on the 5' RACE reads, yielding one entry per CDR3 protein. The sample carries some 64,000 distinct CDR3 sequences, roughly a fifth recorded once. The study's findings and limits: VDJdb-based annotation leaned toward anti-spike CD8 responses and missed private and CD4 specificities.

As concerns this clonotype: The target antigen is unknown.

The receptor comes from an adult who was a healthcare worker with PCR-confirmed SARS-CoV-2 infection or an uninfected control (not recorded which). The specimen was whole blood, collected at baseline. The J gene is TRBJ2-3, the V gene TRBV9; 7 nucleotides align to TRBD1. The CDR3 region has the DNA TGTGCCAGCAGCGTCGGGACAGTCAACACAGATACGCAGTATTTT. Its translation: CASSVGTVNTDTQYF.